These T cell receptor beta chains were read from a single sample in a study of T cells after yellow fever vaccination. TCRdb passed the 5' RACE reads through MiXCR, listing each CDR3 protein once. The data show some 350,000 distinct CDR3 sequences, approximately 3.9% seen once. Sequenced material: PBMCs, taken 5 days after the yellow fever booster vaccination. These receptors all come from a man between 18 and 35 years old who received the YFV17D yellow fever vaccine. CDR3s include the opening cysteine and the closing phenylalanine or tryptophan. Each record gives: D gene, J gene, clone size, V gene, CDR3 protein, CDR3 DNA. A D gene is named only where the DNA matches it firmly. Clone size is shown for a subset of rows, as once, few, many or a class of expanded clone.

TRBD1,TRBJ2-1,few,TRBV6-5,CASSYGQGAVEQFF,TGTGCCAGCAGTTATGGTCAGGGGGCTGTTGAGCAGTTCTTC
.,TRBJ2-1,many,TRBV5-1,CASSFLARETYNEQFF,TGCGCCAGCAGCTTCCTTGCCAGGGAGACCTACAATGAGCAGTTCTTC
TRBD1,TRBJ1-1,few,TRBV4-1,CASSRQGVNTEAFF,TGCGCCAGCAGCCGCCAGGGGGTGAACACTGAAGCTTTCTTT
TRBD2,TRBJ2-1,many,TRBV5-1,CASSLTPGLAGGEQFF,TGCGCCAGCAGCTTAACCCCGGGACTAGCGGGGGGTGAGCAGTTCTTC
.,TRBJ1-5,many,TRBV20-1,CSAGGDVKPQHF,TGCAGTGCCGGGGGGGATGTAAAGCCCCAGCATTTT
.,TRBJ1-3,few,TRBV29-1,CSVEGASGNTIYF,TGCAGCGTTGAGGGAGCCTCTGGAAACACCATATATTTT
TRBD2,TRBJ2-3,many,TRBV12-3/TRBV12-4,CASSTGTRVFDTQYF,TGTGCCAGCAGTACCGGGACTAGGGTCTTTGATACGCAGTATTTT
.,TRBJ2-5,many,TRBV5-6,CASSLRWLPGETQYF,TGTGCCAGCAGCTTGAGGTGGCTACCAGGGGAGACCCAGTACTTC
.,TRBJ1-1,many,TRBV18,CASSPGNTEAFF,TGTGCCAGCTCACCAGGGAACACTGAAGCTTTCTTT
TRBD1,TRBJ2-4,many,TRBV12-3/TRBV12-4,CASSLPTGADIAKNIQYF,TGTGCCAGCAGTTTACCGACAGGGGCGGATATAGCCAAAAACATTCAGTACTTC
.,TRBJ2-3,many,TRBV20-1,CSAENTDTQYF,TGCAGTGCCGAAAACACAGATACGCAGTATTTT
.,TRBJ1-2,few,TRBV7-2,CASIVKTGYGYTF,TGTGCCAGCATCGTAAAGACCGGCTATGGCTACACCTTC
.,TRBJ1-1,.,TRBV25-1,CASSVLMRAFF,TGTGCCAGCAGCGTCCTAATGCGGGCTTTCTTT
.,TRBJ2-7,many,TRBV9,CASSPGNRVGEQYF,TGTGCCAGCAGTCCAGGCAACAGGGTTGGCGAGCAGTACTTC
TRBD1,TRBJ1-2,.,TRBV4-1,CASSIQQVAGQGGTF,TGCGCCAGCAGCATCCAACAGGTTGCTGGTCAGGGGGGCACCTTC
TRBD2,TRBJ2-4,many,TRBV7-8,CASSSQRGLSGGGNIQYF,TGTGCCAGCAGCAGCCAGCGGGGGCTTAGCGGGGGTGGGAACATTCAGTACTTC
TRBD2,TRBJ2-5,few,TRBV20-1,CSARGQGSLAGIQETQYF,TGCAGTGCTAGAGGTCAGGGGTCACTAGCGGGGATCCAAGAGACCCAGTACTTC
TRBD2,TRBJ2-1,few,TRBV7-6,CASSDRLAGGVSEQFF,TGTGCCAGCAGCGATAGACTAGCGGGGGGGGTGAGTGAGCAGTTCTTC
TRBD1,TRBJ2-7,.,TRBV12-3/TRBV12-4,CASSRQGQYYEQYF,TGTGCCAGCAGTCGACAGGGGCAGTACTACGAGCAGTACTTC
.,TRBJ1-3,few,TRBV4-3,CASSQAFQGTGNTIYF,TGCGCCAGCAGCCAAGCCTTCCAGGGGACGGGAAACACCATATATTTT
.,TRBJ1-5,.,TRBV27,CASSLSGGLYQPQHF,TGTGCCAGCAGTTTATCGGGGGGGTTATATCAGCCCCAGCATTTT
.,TRBJ2-2,many,TRBV19,CASSLQIGELFF,TGTGCCAGTAGTCTTCAAATCGGGGAGCTGTTTTTT
.,TRBJ2-3,few,TRBV27,CASSFEGGITDTQYF,TGTGCCAGCAGTTTTGAGGGGGGGATCACAGATACGCAGTATTTT
.,TRBJ2-1,.,TRBV3-1,CASSQVPWGAYNEQFF,TGTGCCAGCAGCCAAGTCCCATGGGGGGCTTACAATGAGCAGTTCTTC
.,TRBJ2-7,few,TRBV19,CASSPRLTYEQYF,TGTGCCAGTAGTCCCAGGCTGACCTACGAGCAGTACTTC
TRBD1,TRBJ1-5,.,TRBV20-1,CSAKTGGRQDQPQHF,TGCAGTGCCAAAACAGGGGGCCGACAGGACCAGCCCCAGCATTTT
.,TRBJ2-1,few,TRBV6-5,CASQTGFQGYNEQFF,TGTGCCAGCCAAACCGGGTTCCAAGGGTACAATGAGCAGTTCTTC
TRBD1,TRBJ2-5,many,TRBV4-1,CASSQERQGLGETQYF,TGCGCCAGCAGCCAAGAGCGACAGGGCTTGGGGGAGACCCAGTACTTC
TRBD1,TRBJ1-1,.,TRBV18,CASSPLSGGRNTEAFF,TGTGCCAGCTCACCGCTCTCAGGGGGAAGAAACACTGAAGCTTTCTTT
.,TRBJ2-5,few,TRBV6-6,CASSYSQDSYQETQYF,TGTGCCAGCAGTTACTCGCAAGACAGCTACCAAGAGACCCAGTACTTC
.,TRBJ2-1,.,TRBV29-1,CSVEEIQGGYEQFF,TGCAGCGTTGAGGAAATCCAGGGTGGGTATGAGCAGTTCTTC